The sequence of this TCR beta chain was determined in a study of T cells in Graves' hyperthyroidism and ophthalmopathy. This clonotype was found many times. V dropped 4 bases and J dropped 1; count of bases not matched to a gene: 13. Germline values: CDR1 ENHRY, CDR2 SYGVKD. CDR3 length: 18 amino acids. Template material for amplifying TCR beta CDR3 regions consisted of RNA transcripts. RT-PCR in the first round (using the HTBI primer set) targeted the TCR CDR3. TCRdb redid the calling of the multiplex PCR reads with MiXCR, one entry per CDR3 protein. The table has more than 300,000 distinct CDR3 sequences, about a sixth seen once.

The source is a woman in her 30s with Graves' hyperthyroidism that later progressed to Graves' ophthalmopathy. Sequenced material: blood. The chain couples TRBV10-3 to TRBJ2-1; 7 positions agree with TRBD1. CDR3 nucleotides: TGTGCCATCAGTGTGCACCCCGACAGGGAAGGATCCTACAATGAGCAGTTCTTC. It translates to CAISVHPDREGSYNEQFF.